Listed below are T cell receptor beta chains from one sample, sequenced in a study of cytomegalovirus exposure and HLA in healthy donors. Method: immunoSEQ multiplex PCR; TCRdb's copy keeps in-frame clones and lacks some. This sample yields fewer than 250,000 clones, of which just under 90% are seen a single time; roughly 2.5% belongs to the top ten. The sequenced material came from PBMCs. The receptors were gathered from a man aged 18 to 30 in good health and CMV-seronegative. CDR3s include the opening cysteine and the closing phenylalanine or tryptophan. D genes are given only for firm matches.

CDR3: CASGGYRDYEQYF; J: TRBJ2-7; D: -; V: TRBV6-6
CDR3: CASSLNGENTEAFF; J: TRBJ1-1; D: -; V: TRBV5-1
CDR3: CASSYSIREQPQHF; J: TRBJ1-5; D: -; V: TRBV6-6
CDR3: CASSESQGRGTEAFF; J: TRBJ1-1; D: -; V: TRBV25-1
CDR3: CASSTREKLFF; J: TRBJ1-4; D: -; V: TRBV19
CDR3: CASSEWSGTDTQYF; J: TRBJ2-3; D: -; V: TRBV25-1
CDR3: CASSGTSGGAETQYF; J: TRBJ2-5; D: TRBD2; V: TRBV6-1
CDR3: CASSPGRNQPQHF; J: TRBJ1-5; D: -; V: TRBV7-2
CDR3: CASSEATGFNEQYF; J: TRBJ2-7; D: TRBD1; V: TRBV2
CDR3: CASSQGPRPRELFF; J: TRBJ2-2; D: -; V: TRBV28
CDR3: CASSQVSRGNGYTF; J: TRBJ1-2; D: -; V: TRBV4-1
CDR3: CASAVRDIPTYEQYF; J: TRBJ2-7; D: -; V: TRBV19
CDR3: CASSFAGGQTQYF; J: TRBJ2-5; D: -; V: TRBV2